This T cell receptor (beta chain) was obtained from a study of radiation and T cells in renal cell carcinoma. As to treatment: 15 Gy SBRT to primary tumor, nephrectomy 4 weeks later. Method: immunoSEQ multiplex PCR; TCRdb's copy keeps in-frame clones and lacks some. The table records 15,000 to 20,000 clones, 45% to 70% of them present only once. Sequencing was performed on tumor tissue, taken from a patient whose treatment included radiotherapy and nephrectomy. The origin of this receptor is a man between 45 and 60 years old with renal cell carcinoma.

The chain's CDR3 is CASSDGATSGGQETQYF. CDR3 DNA sequence: TGTGCCAGCAGCGACGGAGCCACTAGCGGGGGGCAAGAGACCCAGTACTTC. The chain employs TRBV5-4 and TRBJ2-5; 12 bases fit TRBD2. Per germline, CDR1 SGHNT and CDR2 YYREEE (reference sequence). The CDR3 runs 17 residues. The V and J ends lost 4 bases and 2 bases, in that order; junction bases with no gene match: 9.